The 19 T cell receptor beta chains below all came from one sample that was sequenced in a study of identical twins. In TCRdb, the 5' RACE reads were re-called with MiXCR into one record per CDR3 protein. Of roughly 710,000 distinct CDR3 sequences in the sample, 5.5% to 6.5% are singletons; the top ten hold around 1.7%. What was sequenced was naive T cells sorted from blood. All receptors come from a man between 18 and 35 years old in good health.

The chain has TRBV4-1 and TRBJ2-1; D is possibly TRBD1 (6 bases). CDR1 is MGHRA, CDR2 YSYEKL, per germline. V shed 3 bases and J shed 7 bases, with 19 bases lying between them. The CDR3 is 16 residues long. This chain's CDR3 is CASSQGAVTLINEQFF. CDR3 nucleotides: TGCGCCAGCAGCCAGGGGGCCGTGACTTTAATAAATGAGCAGTTCTTC.

This clonotype came up many times. The chain has TRBV29-1 and TRBJ2-7; D could derive from TRBD1 or TRBD2 (5 bases each). The ends were cut back, 8 bases at V and 12 bases at J, with 14 bases in the middle. The CDR3 covers 9 residues. CDR1 and CDR2 from the germline V gene are SQVTM and ANQGSEA. The DNA for the CDR3 is TGCAGCACTGGGGGTAAAAGGTACGTC. Translated: CSTGGKRYV.

This clonotype occurred a few times. The CDR3 sequence: CASSQERGAGELFF. CDR3 DNA sequence: TGCGCCAGCAGCCAAGAAAGGGGGGCCGGGGAGCTGTTTTTT. The chain carries TRBV4-3 and TRBJ2-2; either TRBD1 or TRBD2 may fit D (6 bases each). Germline CDR1 LGHNA, CDR2 YSLEER. The CDR3 runs 14 residues. V was pared by 0 bases and J by 6 bases, with 8 bases between.

To note about this clonotype: A read error may be the cause here, since a much bigger clone is one base away. This sequence joins TRBV4-2 and TRBJ2-2; D ambiguous. The V gene lost 0 bases and the J gene lost 0 bases, with 5 bases spanning the gap. This CDR3 region has 15 residues. CDR1 is LGHNA, CDR2 YNFKEQ, per germline. The DNA of the CDR3 is TGTGCCAGCAGCCAAGATGGCTCGAACACCGGGGAGCTGTTTTTT. The encoded protein is CASSQDGSNTGELFF.

DNA for the CDR3: TGTGCCAGCAGCTTAGTACGGGCAGGGGCTAACTATGGCTACACCTTC. This encodes CASSLVRAGANYGYTF. This chain joins TRBV7-2 and TRBJ1-2, with a possible D match to TRBD1 (6 bases). This CDR3 is built from 16 residues. Looked up from germline, CDR1 is SGHTA and CDR2 is FQGNSA. Trimming left V 1 base short and J 0 bases short, with 12 bases between.

This clonotype came up many times. The rearrangement uses TRBV29-1 and TRBJ1-2, with TRBD1 matching 9 bases. This CDR3 comprises 12 residues. With 7 bases clipped from V and 8 bases from J, the junction kept 8 bases outside the gene matches. Germline-derived CDR1 and CDR2 are SQVTM and ANQGSEA. As DNA, the CDR3 is TGCAGCGCTTCGACAGGGGGAGACGGCTACACCTTC. Protein: CSASTGGDGYTF.

This clonotype was seen ten or more times. This sequence joins TRBV5-1 and TRBJ2-2, with a tentative D call TRBD2 (6 bases). V was cut by 0 bases and J by 0 bases, with 18 bases left in between. The CDR3 loop spans 19 amino acids. Germline CDR1 reads SGHRS; CDR2 reads YFSETQ. The CDR3: CASSLDGWRGVSNTGELFF. In DNA, the CDR3 is TGCGCCAGCAGCTTGGATGGTTGGAGGGGTGTGTCGAACACCGGGGAGCTGTTTTTT.

This clonotype occurred many times. V is TRBV3-1 and J is TRBJ1-5; D call uncertain. The CDR3 is made up of 16 amino acids. V was pared by 1 base and J by 0 bases, with 10 bases between. Per the germline V gene, CDR1 is LGHDT and CDR2 is YNNKEL (reference sequence). The DNA of the CDR3 is TGTGCCAGCAGCCAAGGAGGGTCGGTTAGCAATCAGCCCCAGCATTTT. Amino acid sequence: CASSQGGSVSNQPQHF.

This clonotype was seen repeatedly, ten times or more. The chain recombines TRBV29-1 with TRBJ2-1, with a tentative D call TRBD2 (6 bases). This CDR3 is built from 15 residues. Germline CDR1 reads SQVTM; CDR2 reads ANQGSEA. V was shortened by 4 bases and J by 0 bases, with 13 bases between the two germline ends. CDR3 bases: TGCAGCGTTGGCCCCCCGCGGGGCTCCTACAATGAGCAGTTCTTC. Protein sequence: CSVGPPRGSYNEQFF.

This clonotype turned up a few times. This chain connects TRBV29-1 to TRBJ2-2, with 7 bases that match TRBD1. Germline V gives CDR1 SQVTM, CDR2 ANQGSEA. The CDR3 is 14 amino acids. Trimming removed 8 bases from V and 1 base from J; junction bases left unmatched: 7. Here the CDR3 reads CSTLRQGNTGELFF. As DNA, the CDR3 is TGCAGCACATTGAGACAGGGGAACACCGGGGAGCTGTTTTTT.

This clonotype came up many times. The chain couples TRBV24-1 to TRBJ2-1; D is possibly TRBD1 or TRBD2 (6 bases each). There are 18 residues in the CDR3. Germline loops: CDR1 KGHDR, CDR2 SFDVKD. Between the trimmed V and J ends, which lost 7 bases and 7 bases, there was a span of 28 bases. CDR3 loop: CATRVWFGGGIGRNEQFF. In nucleotides, the CDR3 is TGTGCCACCAGGGTGTGGTTTGGAGGGGGGATCGGTAGGAATGAGCAGTTCTTC.

This clonotype was observed many times. CDR3 protein: CASSLEGKNTEAFF. The CDR3, as DNA: TGTGCCAGCAGCCTAGAGGGGAAGAACACTGAAGCTTTCTTT. V is TRBV12-3 or TRBV12-4 and J is TRBJ1-1, with TRBD1 as a possible D gene (5 bases). V shed 6 bases and J shed 1 base, with 12 bases lying between them. CDR3 length: 14 residues.

The CDR3 is CASSHRTGGSSSEHFHTQYF. The DNA for the CDR3 is TGTGCCAGCAGCCACCGGACAGGGGGCTCGTCTAGCGAACATTTCCATACGCAGTATTTT. The genes are TRBV11-1 and TRBJ2-3, with TRBD1 matching 11 bases. CDR3 length: 20 amino acids. Germline CDR1 reads SGHAT; CDR2 reads FQDESV (reference sequence). Trimming at V came to 5 bases and at J to 7 bases, leaving 23 bases not matched to a gene.

The V call is TRBV7-9, the J call TRBJ1-5; 7 positions agree with TRBD1. The CDR3 is made up of 16 amino acids. From germline, CDR1 is SEHNR and CDR2 FQNEAQ (reference sequence). Trimming removed 0 bases from V and 0 bases from J; junction bases left unmatched: 2. The CDR3 bases are TGTGCCAGCAGCTTAGCGGGACAGATTAGCAATCAGCCCCAGCATTTT. This encodes CASSLAGQISNQPQHF.

This clonotype occurred many times. The chain has TRBV7-6 and TRBJ1-5; weak D call: TRBD1 (6 bases). The CDR3 is made up of 13 amino acids. CDR1 and CDR2 (germline): SGHVS, FNYEAQ. Between the trimmed V and J ends, which lost 4 bases and 6 bases, there was a span of 10 bases. This CDR3 reads CASSYGQSQPQHF. The CDR3 nucleotides are TGTGCCAGCAGCTACGGACAGTCTCAGCCCCAGCATTTT.

This clonotype was seen many times. V gene TRBV20-1 combines with J gene TRBJ2-2, with D perhaps TRBD1 (7 bases). V lost 2 bases, J lost 5 bases, and 15 bases lay in between. The germline V gene has CDR1 DFQATT and CDR2 SNEGSKA (reference sequence). This CDR3 spans 15 amino acids. The CDR3 loop reads CSARQTGEATGELFF. CDR3 DNA sequence: TGCAGTGCTAGACAAACAGGGGAGGCGACCGGGGAGCTGTTTTTT.

This clonotype was seen repeatedly, ten times or more. V is TRBV6-1 and J is TRBJ2-3, with TRBD1 as a possible D gene (5 bases). V lost 6 bases and J lost 3, with 10 bases in between. CDR1 and CDR2 from the germline V gene are MNHNS and SASEGT. The CDR3 contains 13 residues. The CDR3 nucleotides read TGTGCCAGCAGGCAGGGTGTAACAGATACGCAGTATTTT. It encodes CASRQGVTDTQYF.

The rearrangement links TRBV7-9 to TRBJ2-3; 9 bases align to TRBD1. The CDR3 runs 17 residues. Germline V gene lookup returns CDR1 SEHNR and CDR2 FQNEAQ (reference sequence). Germline trimming cut 5 bases from V and 0 bases from J; bases unmatched to any gene: 9. The CDR3 loop is CASSLFGTGTSTDTQYF. CDR3 DNA: TGTGCCAGCAGCCTCTTTGGGACAGGGACGAGCACAGATACGCAGTATTTT.

This chain uses TRBV2 with TRBJ2-7; D not resolved. Germline CDR1 is SNHLY and CDR2 is FYNNEI. This CDR3 comprises 13 residues. V shed 3 bases and J shed 4 bases, with 10 bases lying between them. The CDR3 bases are TGTGCCAGCAGTGACCTCCTAACTTACGAGCAGTACGTC. Residues: CASSDLLTYEQYV.